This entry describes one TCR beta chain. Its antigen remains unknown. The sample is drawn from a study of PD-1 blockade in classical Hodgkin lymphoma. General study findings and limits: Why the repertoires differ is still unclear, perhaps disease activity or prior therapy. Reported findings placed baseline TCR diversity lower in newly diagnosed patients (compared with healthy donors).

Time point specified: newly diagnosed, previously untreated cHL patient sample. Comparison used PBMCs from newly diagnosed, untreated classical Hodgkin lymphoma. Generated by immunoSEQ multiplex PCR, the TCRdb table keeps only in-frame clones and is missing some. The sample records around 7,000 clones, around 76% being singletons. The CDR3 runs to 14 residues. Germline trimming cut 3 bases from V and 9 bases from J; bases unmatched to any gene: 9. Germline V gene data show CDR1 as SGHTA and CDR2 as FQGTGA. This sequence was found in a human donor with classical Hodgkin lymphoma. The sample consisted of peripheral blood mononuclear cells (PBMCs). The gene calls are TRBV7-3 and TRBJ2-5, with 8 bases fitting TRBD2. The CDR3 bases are TGTGCCAGCAGCTTGGGAACAGCGGGAGCGGCCCAGTACTTC. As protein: CASSLGTAGAAQYF.